Listed here are 22 T cell receptor beta chains from one sample, sequenced in a study of blood T cell repertoires in COVID-19 (dated by TCRdb to 2020 to 2022). Library method: the immunoSEQ multiplex PCR assay. TCRdb holds this immuneACCESS table with in-frame rearrangements only. Some clones are missing; in checked studies, unresolved V genes explain under half, and the rest has no known cause. The sample profile shows about 190,000 clones; approximately 86% of them were found once. Together, the top ten hold under 6.5% of the sample. The sequenced material came from PBMCs or T cells enriched from blood (not recorded which). The receptors originated from a woman aged 55-70 years with acute COVID-19.

There are many counts of this clone. Other DNA sequences of this sample code for an identical CDR3. The V and J genes are TRBV6-5 and TRBJ1-2, with 7 bases fitting TRBD1. The germline CDR1 and CDR2 sequences are MNHEY and SVGAGI. J was trimmed by 5 bases and V by 4 bases; bases with no gene match: 7. This CDR3 has 14 residues. Here the CDR3 reads CASSSPGQAYGYTF. The CDR3 region has the DNA TGTGCCAGCAGTTCCCCCGGACAGGCATATGGCTACACCTTC.

The J gene is TRBJ1-2, the V gene TRBV7-8, with no clear D. The germline gives CDR1 SGHVS, CDR2 FQNEAQ. The CDR3 has 16 residues. Trimming took off 1 base at V and 2 bases at J, with 14 bases between the two ends. In DNA, the CDR3 is TGTGCCAGCAGCTTAGACCCAGGATCATTCAACTATGGCTACACCTTC. It encodes CASSLDPGSFNYGYTF.

V usage is TRBV4-1 and J usage is TRBJ2-1, with 9 bases identical to TRBD1. The V gene's germline CDR1 is MGHRA and CDR2 YSYEKL. The V and J ends lost 3 bases and 3 bases, in that order; junction bases with no gene match: 3. The CDR3 spans 15 residues. The CDR3 is CASSQTGGRYNEQFF. CDR3 nucleotide sequence: TGCGCCAGCAGCCAGACAGGGGGTCGCTACAATGAGCAGTTCTTC.

This chain links TRBV19 with TRBJ2-2; no clear D. V gave up 6 bases and J gave up 7 bases, with 12 bases separating them. Germline loops: CDR1 LNHDA, CDR2 SQIVND (reference sequence). The CDR3 extends over 13 amino acids. The CDR3 region has the DNA TGTGCCAGTAGCGCCCTCCCCGGCGGGGAGCTGTTTTTT. Its translation: CASSALPGGELFF.

This chain connects TRBV13 to TRBJ2-3; 10 positions agree with TRBD2. V shed 2 bases and J 0 bases; nucleotides not matched to a gene: 2. There are 16 residues in the CDR3. The germline V gene has CDR1 PRHDT and CDR2 FYEKMQ (reference sequence). CDR3 DNA sequence: TGTGCCAGCAGCTTAAAGACTAGCGGGAGCACAGATACGCAGTATTTT. Residues: CASSLKTSGSTDTQYF. The full variable domain, rest sourced from reference TRBV13 and TRBJ2-3, is AAGVIQSPRHLIKEKRETATLKCYPIPRHDTVYWYQQGPGQDPQFLISFYEKMQSDKGSIPDRFSAQQFSDYHSELNMSSLELGDSALYFCASSLKTSGSTDTQYFGPGTRLTVL.

The chain employs TRBV2 and TRBJ1-2; possibly TRBD1 for D (6 bases). CDR3 length: 14 amino acids. Germline CDR1 reads SNHLY; CDR2 reads FYNNEI. The germline V and J ends were trimmed by 6 bases and 2 bases, with 13 bases remaining between them. This CDR3 reads CASRTGGGNYGYTF. DNA for the CDR3: TGTGCCAGCAGGACGGGCGGGGGCAACTATGGCTACACCTTC.

The chain has TRBV30 and TRBJ2-7; D might be TRBD2 (6 bases). The V gene's germline CDR1 is GTSNPN and CDR2 SVGIG (reference sequence). Trimming took off 3 bases at V and 1 base at J, with 10 bases between the two ends. The CDR3 spans 13 residues. As DNA, the CDR3 is TGTGCCTGGAGCGGGAGAGGATCCTACGAGCAGTACTTC. Translating it yields CAWSGRGSYEQYF.

V is TRBV29-1 and J is TRBJ2-1; maybe TRBD1 (5 bases). V gave up 8 bases and J gave up 3 bases, with 17 bases separating them. From germline, CDR1 is SQVTM and CDR2 ANQGSEA. The length of the CDR3 is 14 residues. The CDR3 loop is CSSDAGSIYNEQFF. The CDR3 DNA follows: TGCAGCTCGGACGCAGGGTCCATCTACAATGAGCAGTTCTTC.

The chain carries TRBV13 and TRBJ2-7, with 10 bases matching TRBD2. CDR1 is PRHDT, CDR2 FYEKMQ, per germline (reference sequence). This CDR3 comprises 17 residues. The V gene end was trimmed by 2 bases and the J gene end by 7 bases; junction bases not matched to a gene: 14. The CDR3 here is CASSLRGQAGGPREQYF. CDR3 nucleotide sequence: TGTGCCAGCAGCTTACGAGGGCAAGCGGGAGGGCCACGGGAGCAGTACTTC.

This chain links TRBV5-4 with TRBJ1-1, with D maybe TRBD1 (6 bases). CDR3 size: 15 residues. Germline assignment: CDR1 SGHNT and CDR2 YYREEE (reference sequence). V lost 0 bases and J 3 bases, leaving 12 bases between the germline ends. The CDR3 here is CASSLDTGSHTEAFF. As DNA, the CDR3 is TGTGCCAGCAGCTTGGATACAGGGAGCCACACTGAAGCTTTCTTT.

This clone has just a few counts. The rearrangement links TRBV18 to TRBJ1-4, with TRBD1 as a possible D gene (5 bases). Deletions cut 6 bases from V and 11 bases from J, with 22 bases between. In germline, CDR1 is KGHSH, CDR2 LQKENI. CDR3 length: 15 amino acids. CDR3 amino acids: CASSTSGALPAKLFF. The DNA for the CDR3 is TGTGCCAGCTCTACCTCTGGGGCGCTTCCGGCTAAACTGTTTTTT.

The CDR3 protein is CASSGRGVKSNQPQHF. The CDR3 DNA is TGTGCCAGTAGCGGCAGGGGGGTCAAGAGCAATCAGCCCCAGCATTTT. This chain connects TRBV19 to TRBJ1-5; 7 bases agree with TRBD1. Germline values: CDR1 LNHDA, CDR2 SQIVND (reference sequence). This CDR3 is 16 amino acids long. The ends lost 6 bases at V and 1 base at J; junction bases unmatched: 9.

V gene TRBV9 combines with J gene TRBJ2-5, with a possible D match to TRBD2 (5 bases). The germline gives CDR1 SGDLS, CDR2 YYNGEE. V lost 3 bases and J 1 base, leaving 16 bases between the germline ends. The CDR3 has 16 amino acids. CDR3 coding DNA: TGTGCCAGCAGCGCCCGGATCTCTGAGGGCCAAGAGACCCAGTACTTC. Translating gives CASSARISEGQETQYF.

This clone was recorded many times. The V gene is TRBV11-3, the J gene TRBJ1-6, with TRBD1 matching over 9 bases. This CDR3 is built from 20 residues. V trimming: 5 bases; J trimming: 0 bases; junction bases outside the gene matches: 14. Germline CDR1 reads SGHNT; CDR2 reads YENEEA. CDR3 residues: CASSARGTGILYSYNSPLHF. The DNA of the CDR3 is TGTGCCAGCAGCGCGCGGGGGACAGGGATACTTTACTCCTATAATTCACCCCTCCACTTT.

There are a few counts of this clone. The genes are TRBV19 and TRBJ2-7; D may be TRBD2 (5 bases). The CDR3 spans 13 residues. CDR1 LNHDA and CDR2 SQIVND come from the germline V gene (reference sequence). Trimming stripped 3 bases from V and 5 bases from J, with 11 bases between. The CDR3 reads CASSMRVKDEQYV. The CDR3 DNA reads TGTGCCAGTAGTATGCGGGTAAAGGACGAGCAGTACGTC.

This chain joins TRBV7-9 and TRBJ2-2; TRBD1 aligns across 11 bases. With V trimmed by 11 bases and J by 3 bases, 5 bases remained unmatched. CDR1 SEHNR and CDR2 FQNEAQ come from the germline V gene (reference sequence). The CDR3 consists of 14 residues. CDR3 in DNA: TGTGCCGGACAGGGGGCTTCGTACACCGGGGAGCTGTTTTTT. Residues: CAGQGASYTGELFF.

The chain has TRBV6-2 or TRBV6-3 and TRBJ2-7; TRBD1 matches 9 bases. This CDR3 has 14 residues. Per the germline V gene, CDR1 is MNHEY and CDR2 is SVGEGT. J gave up 5 bases and V 4 bases, and 6 bases lay outside the gene matches. The CDR3 sequence is CASSFGQGRHEQYF. For the CDR3, the DNA is TGTGCCAGCAGTTTTGGACAGGGGCGCCACGAGCAGTACTTC.

The chain is built from TRBV28 and TRBJ2-7, with 8 bases lining up with TRBD2. CDR1 and CDR2 (germline): MDHEN, SYDVKM. Unmatched junction bases numbered 19, after V lost 7 bases and J lost 8 bases. The CDR3 sequence is 16 residues long. CDR3 sequence (DNA): TGTGCCAGCAACGGGCAGGGAGCGGGGGCATGGGCCAAGCAGTACGTC. As protein: CASNGQGAGAWAKQYV.

The rearrangement uses TRBV28 and TRBJ2-3, with D possibly being TRBD2 (5 bases). The germline CDR1 and CDR2 sequences are MDHEN and SYDVKM. The CDR3 spans 14 residues. Trimming pared 8 bases from V and 5 bases from J, leaving 17 bases between. Written as DNA, the CDR3 is TGTGCCAGCCACGGGATAACCGGGGTAGATACGCAGTATTTT. Translation gives CASHGITGVDTQYF.

The chain employs TRBV9 and TRBJ2-3; D ambiguous. V dropped 0 bases and J dropped 2 bases, with 7 bases sitting between them. The CDR3 is 14 residues long. Germline CDR1 SGDLS, CDR2 YYNGEE. The CDR3, as DNA: TGTGCCAGCAGCGTAGGAGCGTCCACAGATACGCAGTATTTT. The encoded protein is CASSVGASTDTQYF.

The chain employs TRBV5-5 and TRBJ1-6, with D unclear. The CDR3 is 16 amino acids. Germline CDR1 SGHKS, CDR2 YYEKEE (reference sequence). Trimming left V 0 bases short and J 0 bases short, with 7 bases between. The CDR3 is CASSLGHSSYNSPLHF. The CDR3 DNA reads as TGTGCCAGCAGCTTGGGCCACAGCTCCTATAATTCACCCCTCCACTTT.

The V and J genes are TRBV23-1 and TRBJ2-7, with a possible D match to TRBD1 (6 bases). TRBV23-1 qualifies as an ORF whose function is uncertain. This CDR3 comprises 13 residues. V gave up 8 bases and J gave up 5 bases, with 16 bases separating them. CDR3 region: CASVHRAYHEQYF. For the CDR3, the DNA is TGCGCCAGCGTGCACAGGGCTTACCACGAGCAGTACTTC.